The 25 T cell receptor beta chains given below trace back to one sample, sequenced in a study of T cells after yellow fever vaccination. Using its own MiXCR run on the 5' RACE reads, TCRdb lists one record per CDR3 protein. The data show a few hundred thousand distinct CDR3 sequences, around 4.9% seen once. Source: CD4+ T cells sorted from PBMCs, taken on the day of the yellow fever booster vaccination. These receptors were obtained from a man between 18 and 35 years old who received the YFV17D yellow fever vaccine.

V is TRBV29-1 and J is TRBJ2-2; D possibly corresponds to TRBD1 (6 bases). This CDR3 contains 15 residues. V lost 1 base to trimming and J lost 6 bases, with 15 bases between them. From germline, CDR1 is SQVTM and CDR2 ANQGSEA. Written as DNA, the CDR3 is TGCAGCGTTGAAGTGTGGCAGGGGTCCGCCGGGGAGCTGTTTTTT. It specifies CSVEVWQGSAGELFF.

This clonotype was picked up many times. This chain links TRBV5-4 with TRBJ1-5, with 7 bases fitting TRBD1. The CDR3 runs to 14 residues. The V and J ends lost 1 base and 6 bases, in that order; junction bases with no gene match: 4. The germline CDR1 and CDR2 sequences are SGHNT and YYREEE (reference sequence). The CDR3 loop is CASSLQGGGQPQHF. The DNA of the CDR3 is TGTGCCAGCAGCTTGCAGGGGGGCGGTCAGCCCCAGCATTTT.

This clonotype was counted a few times. The V and J genes are TRBV12-3 or TRBV12-4 and TRBJ1-5, with D hard to call. V shed 8 bases and J shed 2 bases, with 16 bases lying between them. The CDR3 length is 15 residues. CDR3 loop: CASCDLTRGNQPQHF. As DNA, the CDR3 is TGTGCCAGCTGCGATCTCACTCGGGGCAATCAGCCCCAGCATTTT.

This clonotype came up a few times. The chain has TRBV2 and TRBJ1-1, with no clear D. In germline, CDR1 is SNHLY, CDR2 FYNNEI. The V gene lost 6 bases and the J gene lost 3 bases, with 14 bases spanning the gap. This CDR3 has 14 amino acids. The CDR3 here is CASRPGPGYTEAFF. In DNA, the CDR3 is TGTGCCAGCAGACCCGGCCCTGGGTACACTGAAGCTTTCTTT.

This clonotype was picked up many times. This chain uses TRBV5-1 with TRBJ2-2, with D uncertain. Germline loops: CDR1 SGHRS, CDR2 YFSETQ. V was shortened by 6 bases and J by 9 bases, with 9 bases between the two germline ends. This CDR3 is built from 11 residues. The chain's CDR3 is CASTTDRELFF. In nucleotides, the CDR3 is TGCGCCAGCACAACGGACCGGGAGCTGTTTTTT.

In this sample, this clonotype turned up many times. This chain links TRBV5-4 with TRBJ2-2; 7 bases align to TRBD1. J lost 6 bases, V lost 0 bases, and 2 bases had no gene match. This CDR3 comprises 14 residues. CDR1 is SGHNT, CDR2 YYREEE, per germline (reference sequence). In nucleotides, the CDR3 is TGTGCCAGCAGCTTGGACCAGGGGGCCGGGGAGCTGTTTTTT. Its translation is CASSLDQGAGELFF. Looking up the rest from reference TRBV5-4 and TRBJ2-2 gives the full variable domain: ETGVTQSPTHLIKTRGQQVTLRCSSQSGHNTVSWYQQALGQGPQFIFQYYREEENGRGNFPPRFSGLQFPNYSSELNVNALELDDSALYLCASSLDQGAGELFFGEGSRLTVL.

This clonotype was counted many times. The chain recombines TRBV5-1 with TRBJ2-7; D remains ambiguous. The CDR3 length is 14 residues. Germline V gene lookup returns CDR1 SGHRS and CDR2 YFSETQ. Trimming removed 3 bases at V and 1 base at J, with 11 bases between. The chain's CDR3 is CASSYTDRSYEQYF. The DNA for the CDR3 is TGCGCCAGCAGCTACACCGACCGGTCCTACGAGCAGTACTTC.

Many counts were recorded for this clonotype. This CDR3 reads CSATGQGWNIQYF. The CDR3 nucleotides are TGCAGTGCTACCGGACAGGGCTGGAACATTCAGTACTTC. The rearrangement links TRBV20-1 to TRBJ2-4, with 8 bases aligning to TRBD1. Looked up from germline, CDR1 is DFQATT and CDR2 is SNEGSKA (reference sequence). The CDR3 totals 13 residues. With V trimmed by 4 bases and J by 7 bases, 6 bases remained unmatched.

The V gene is TRBV5-4, the J gene TRBJ2-2; 14 positions agree with TRBD2. This CDR3 has 16 amino acids. Looked up from germline, CDR1 is SGHNT and CDR2 is YYREEE (reference sequence). The J segment lost 6 bases and the V segment lost 4 bases, leaving 5 bases of the junction unmatched. CDR3 region: CASSTRLAGGPGELFF. CDR3 bases: TGTGCCAGCAGCACCCGACTAGCGGGGGGGCCCGGGGAGCTGTTTTTT. The full variable domain, completed using reference TRBV5-4 and TRBJ2-2, is ETGVTQSPTHLIKTRGQQVTLRCSSQSGHNTVSWYQQALGQGPQFIFQYYREEENGRGNFPPRFSGLQFPNYSSELNVNALELDDSALYLCASSTRLAGGPGELFFGEGSRLTVL.

The sample holds many counts of this clonotype. The V call is TRBV7-9, the J call TRBJ2-2; D uncertain. This CDR3 has 16 amino acids. The V gene's germline CDR1 is SEHNR and CDR2 FQNEAQ (reference sequence). Trimming removed 8 bases at V and 4 bases at J, with 20 bases between. CDR3 sequence: CASDLVTGIPTGELFF. The DNA for the CDR3 is TGTGCCAGCGATTTGGTGACGGGTATCCCCACCGGGGAGCTGTTTTTT.

V usage is TRBV29-1 and J usage is TRBJ1-4; unclear D gene. V lost 7 bases to trimming and J lost 8 bases, with 20 bases between them. The CDR3 spans 14 residues. The germline V gene encodes CDR1 SQVTM and CDR2 ANQGSEA. The CDR3 protein is CSAQTGGLGEKLFF. The CDR3 nucleotides are TGCAGCGCTCAAACCGGTGGACTGGGAGAAAAACTGTTTTTT. The variable domain in full, completed from reference TRBV29-1 and TRBJ1-4, reads SAVISQKPSRDICQRGTSLTIQCQVDSQVTMMFWYRQQPGQSLTLIATANQGSEATYESGFVIDKFPISRPNLTFSTLTVSNMSPEDSSIYLCSAQTGGLGEKLFFGSGTQLSVL.

This clonotype was counted at least ten times. This sequence joins TRBV5-4 and TRBJ2-7; TRBD2 matches 9 bases. CDR3 length: 15 amino acids. With V trimmed by 0 bases and J by 0 bases, 1 base remained unmatched. Germline values: CDR1 SGHNT, CDR2 YYREEE (reference sequence). CDR3 sequence: CASSLAAGGSYEQYF. CDR3 coding DNA: TGTGCCAGCAGCTTGGCAGCGGGGGGCTCCTACGAGCAGTACTTC.

This clonotype was counted ten times or more. The V call is TRBV5-1, the J call TRBJ2-5, with 8 bases matching TRBD2. The CDR3 length is 15 residues. Looked up from germline, CDR1 is SGHRS and CDR2 is YFSETQ. Unmatched junction bases numbered 3, after V lost 1 base and J lost 1 base. In DNA form, the CDR3 reads TGCGCCAGCAGCTTGTCAGCGGGGGTCCAAGAGACCCAGTACTTC. It translates to CASSLSAGVQETQYF.

This clonotype was observed at least ten times. The gene calls are TRBV7-3 and TRBJ2-3; weak D call: TRBD1 (6 bases). Germline CDR1 is SGHTA and CDR2 is FQGTGA. V was trimmed by 5 bases and J by 4 bases, leaving 10 bases between them. The CDR3 is 13 residues long. The CDR3 region has the DNA TGTGCCAGCAGCACCCGACAGGCAGATACGCAGTATTTT. Protein sequence: CASSTRQADTQYF. The full variable domain, in which reference TRBV7-3 and TRBJ2-3 provide the parts outside the CDR3, is GAGVSQTPSNKVTEKGKYVELRCDPISGHTALYWYRQSLGQGPEFLIYFQGTGAADDSGLPNDRFFAVRPEGSVSTLKIQRTERGDSAVYLCASSTRQADTQYFGPGTRLTVL.

In this sample, this clonotype turned up many times. V and J are TRBV11-2 and TRBJ2-2; the D gene is possibly TRBD1 (5 bases). Between the trimmed V and J ends, which lost 5 bases and 3 bases, there was a span of 19 bases. The germline gives CDR1 SGHAT, CDR2 FQNNGV. The CDR3 is 17 residues long. CDR3 sequence: CASSPIRETVYTGELFF. CDR3 DNA sequence: TGTGCCAGCAGCCCGATCCGAGAGACAGTTTACACCGGGGAGCTGTTTTTT.

This sequence joins TRBV11-2 and TRBJ2-3; 7 bases align to TRBD2. The V and J ends lost 1 base and 3 bases, in that order; junction bases with no gene match: 7. Germline assignment: CDR1 SGHAT and CDR2 FQNNGV. CDR3 length: 16 amino acids. This chain's CDR3 is CASSLVFAGVTDTQYF. In nucleotides, the CDR3 is TGTGCCAGCAGCTTAGTTTTCGCGGGGGTTACAGATACGCAGTATTTT.

The V call is TRBV7-2, the J call TRBJ2-1, with 13 nucleotides matching TRBD2. This CDR3 spans 18 amino acids. The V gene end was trimmed by 6 bases and the J gene end by 2 bases; junction bases not matched to a gene: 10. Germline CDR1 is SGHTA and CDR2 is FQGNSA. CDR3 nucleotide sequence: TGTGCCAGCAGGCGGACTAGCGGGGGAGTTGGGGCCTACAATGAGCAGTTCTTC. Protein: CASRRTSGGVGAYNEQFF.

This clonotype was seen repeatedly, ten times or more. The gene calls are TRBV6-5 and TRBJ1-1, with D unclear. V was clipped by 6 bases and J by 1 base, with 12 bases between them. This CDR3 is built from 14 residues. Germline CDR1 reads MNHEY; CDR2 reads SVGAGI. The CDR3 region is CASRGFSSNTEAFF. The CDR3, as DNA: TGTGCCAGCAGAGGTTTCTCATCGAACACTGAAGCTTTCTTT.

V and J are TRBV6-6 and TRBJ1-1; D is undetermined. V shed 2 bases and J shed 5 bases, with 15 bases lying between them. CDR3 length: 15 residues. From germline, CDR1 is MNHNY and CDR2 SVGAGI (reference sequence). The CDR3 is CASSYLAGRGTEAFF. The CDR3 DNA reads as TGTGCCAGCAGTTACCTCGCGGGCCGGGGAACTGAAGCTTTCTTT.

This clonotype was counted a few times. V and J are TRBV9 and TRBJ2-1, with TRBD1 matching over 8 bases. The germline gives CDR1 SGDLS, CDR2 YYNGEE. The CDR3 spans 16 residues. V trimming: 0 bases; J trimming: 6 bases; junction bases outside the gene matches: 8. This CDR3 reads CASSVGLDRASNEQFF. The CDR3 DNA follows: TGTGCCAGCAGCGTAGGACTGGACAGGGCTTCCAATGAGCAGTTCTTC.

This clonotype was counted at least ten times. V and J are TRBV5-1 and TRBJ2-1; the match to TRBD2 covers 7 bases. CDR3 length equals 15 residues. The V gene end was trimmed by 3 bases and the J gene end by 6 bases; junction bases not matched to a gene: 9. Germline V lookup: CDR1 SGHRS, CDR2 YFSETQ. CDR3 sequence: CASSSLGGDSNEQFF. The CDR3 DNA sequence: TGCGCCAGCAGCTCCCTGGGGGGGGACTCCAATGAGCAGTTCTTC.

This clonotype was recorded many times. In DNA, the CDR3 is TGCAGTGGGGGGGGCCGCTCCTACAATGAGCAGTTCTTC. Translation gives CSGGGRSYNEQFF. The J gene is TRBJ2-1, the V gene TRBV20-1; D is possibly TRBD2 (7 bases). V gave up 7 bases and J gave up 0 bases, with 10 bases separating them. The CDR3 has 13 amino acids. The V gene's germline CDR1 is DFQATT and CDR2 SNEGSKA (reference sequence).

The chain joins TRBV5-1 to TRBJ2-4; D is tentatively TRBD1 or TRBD2 (6 bases each). Trimming stripped 1 base from V and 0 bases from J, with 17 bases between. CDR1 and CDR2 from the germline V gene are SGHRS and YFSETQ. CDR3 size: 18 residues. The CDR3 DNA reads TGCGCCAGCAGCTTGCAACTAGGGGGGCCCTTAGCCAAAAACATTCAGTACTTC. Amino acids: CASSLQLGGPLAKNIQYF.

V gene TRBV20-1 combines with J gene TRBJ2-5; TRBD1 is a possible D gene (7 bases). Trimming removed 0 bases from V and 5 bases from J, with 13 bases in between. This CDR3 spans 14 amino acids. Per germline, CDR1 DFQATT and CDR2 SNEGSKA (reference sequence). The CDR3 sequence is CSARDPGGKETQYF. The CDR3, as DNA: TGCAGTGCTAGAGATCCAGGGGGGAAGGAGACCCAGTACTTC.

This rearrangement joins TRBV11-2 to TRBJ1-1; D might be TRBD1 (5 bases). This CDR3 contains 16 residues. V shed 4 bases and J shed 0 bases, with 15 bases lying between them. Germline loops: CDR1 SGHAT, CDR2 FQNNGV. The CDR3 sequence is CASSYRGVRVNTEAFF. CDR3 DNA: TGTGCCAGCAGCTACCGAGGTGTCAGGGTGAACACTGAAGCTTTCTTT.